There are a few counts of the clone carrying this T cell receptor (beta chain). TCRdb passed the 5' RACE reads through MiXCR, listing each CDR3 protein once. The sample consists of more than 15,000 distinct CDR3 sequences, around 19% of them appearing once. This sample is drawn from a study of HIV-infected patients and healthy controls. CDR1 and CDR2 from the germline V gene are MNHEY and SVGEGT. The CDR3 is 15 amino acids. Germline trimming cut 1 base from V and 6 bases from J; bases unmatched to any gene: 2. The sequencing sample was made of CD8+ T cells from blood. The V call is TRBV6-2 or TRBV6-3, the J call TRBJ2-1; 11 bases line up with TRBD2. The clonotype originates from a human donor in good health. The CDR3 spells CASSYLTSGANEQFF. For the CDR3, the DNA is TGTGCCAGCAGTTACTTGACTAGCGGGGCCAATGAGCAGTTCTTC.